Each of the 12 T cell receptor beta chains below was sequenced from the same sample in a study of identical twins. MiXCR was run by TCRdb on the 5' RACE reads, yielding one entry per CDR3 protein. This sample carries 300,000 to 400,000 distinct CDR3 sequences, about 10% of them seen once, and the ten largest clones take 7.5% to 9.5%. The sequenced sample was naive T cells sorted from blood. The receptors were sampled from a woman aged 45-59 years in good health.

This clonotype was seen at least ten times. The V and J genes are TRBV2 and TRBJ2-2, with D unresolved. Germline loops: CDR1 SNHLY, CDR2 FYNNEI. Between the trimmed V and J ends, which lost 8 bases and 0 bases, there was a span of 16 bases. The CDR3 is 16 residues long. CDR3 sequence reads: CASGVVFAPNTGELFF. CDR3 nucleotides: TGTGCCAGCGGCGTGGTATTCGCGCCGAACACCGGGGAGCTGTTTTTT.

V usage is TRBV5-1 and J usage is TRBJ2-5; D not certain. The length of the CDR3 is 10 residues. Trimming removed 8 bases from V and 2 bases from J, with 4 bases in between. The germline CDR1 and CDR2 sequences are SGHRS and YFSETQ. CDR3 amino acids: CARGQETQYF. The CDR3 region has the DNA TGCGCCAGAGGTCAAGAGACCCAGTACTTC. Drawing the rest from reference TRBV5-1 and TRBJ2-5, the complete variable domain is KAGVTQTPRYLIKTRGQQVTLSCSPISGHRSVSWYQQTPGQGLQFLFEYFSETQRNKGNFPGRFSGRQFSNSRSEMNVSTLELGDSALYLCARGQETQYFGPGTRLLVL.

This clonotype was counted ten times or more. This chain links TRBV6-1 with TRBJ2-1; D is unclear. V was trimmed by 3 bases and J by 5 bases, leaving 11 bases between them. Looked up from germline, CDR1 is MNHNS and CDR2 is SASEGT. CDR3 length: 14 residues. In nucleotides, the CDR3 is TGTGCCAGCAGTGACGTCCGCCAGGACAATGAGCAGTTCTTC. It yields the protein CASSDVRQDNEQFF.

This clonotype appeared a few times. The V gene is TRBV10-3, the J gene TRBJ2-7; TRBD2 matches 9 bases. Trimming at V came to 6 bases and at J to 2 bases, leaving 11 bases not matched to a gene. CDR3 length: 16 amino acids. CDR1 and CDR2 (germline): ENHRY, SYGVKD. The CDR3 is CAISLSGLARTYEQYF. CDR3 bases: TGTGCCATCAGCCTTTCGGGACTAGCTAGGACCTACGAGCAGTACTTC.

Only a few counts were recorded for this clonotype. This rearrangement joins TRBV6-5 to TRBJ2-2; D gene ambiguous. Trimming stripped 11 bases from V and 0 bases from J, with 13 bases between. This CDR3 has 14 amino acids. Germline V CDR1 and CDR2: MNHEY, SVGAGI. In DNA, the CDR3 is TGTGCCGGTAAAAGACATACGAACACCGGGGAGCTGTTTTTT. The encoded protein is CAGKRHTNTGELFF.

This clonotype has a count of ten or more. CDR3 DNA sequence: TGTGCCAGCACCTGGGGGGCGCATGGCTACACCTTC. This encodes CASTWGAHGYTF. The chain carries TRBV12-3 or TRBV12-4 and TRBJ1-2; D is possibly TRBD1 (6 bases). V was cut by 7 bases and J by 6 bases, with 12 bases left in between. The CDR3 is made up of 12 amino acids.

This clonotype was recorded many times. The V gene is TRBV12-5, the J gene TRBJ2-2; D perhaps matches TRBD2 (6 bases). V lost 1 base, J lost 1 base, and 10 bases lay in between. The germline gives CDR1 LGHNT, CDR2 FRNRAP. The CDR3 extends over 16 amino acids. The CDR3 DNA reads TGTGCTAGTGGTTTGGCGGGGAGGATGAACACCGGGGAGCTGTTTTTT. This sequence encodes CASGLAGRMNTGELFF. The entire variable domain, with the rest obtained from reference TRBV12-5 and TRBJ2-2, is as follows: DARVTQTPRHKVTEMGQEVTMRCQPILGHNTVFWYRQTMMQGLELLAYFRNRAPLDDSGMPKDRFSAEMPDATLATLKIQPSEPRDSAVYFCASGLAGRMNTGELFFGEGSRLTVL.

This clonotype was seen repeatedly, ten times or more. This rearrangement joins TRBV20-1 to TRBJ2-3, with TRBD2 matching over 10 bases. The germline CDR1 and CDR2 sequences are DFQATT and SNEGSKA (reference sequence). With V trimmed by 2 bases and J by 7 bases, 12 bases remained unmatched. This CDR3 has 16 residues. The DNA for the CDR3 is TGCAGTGCTAGAACCCCTACTAGCGGGACGTTCTATACGCAGTATTTT. Amino acid sequence: CSARTPTSGTFYTQYF.

In this sample, this clonotype turned up a few times. V is TRBV20-1 and J is TRBJ2-1; the match to TRBD2 covers 8 bases. V lost 1 base, J lost 5 bases, and 4 bases stayed unmatched. Germline V CDR1 and CDR2: DFQATT, SNEGSKA (reference sequence). The CDR3 runs 14 residues. The CDR3 loop reads CSARAGGPNNEQFF. The CDR3 DNA reads TGCAGTGCTAGAGCGGGAGGGCCCAACAATGAGCAGTTCTTC.

This clonotype was detected only a few times. CDR3 bases: TGCGCCAGCAGCGATTTGAGGGGTCGAGGCACTGAAGCTTTCTTT. Amino acid sequence: CASSDLRGRGTEAFF. V usage is TRBV5-1 and J usage is TRBJ1-1, with D possibly TRBD1 on 5 matching bases. This CDR3 is built from 15 residues. V was pared by 4 bases and J by 4 bases, with 17 bases between. CDR1 and CDR2 from the germline V gene are SGHRS and YFSETQ.

This clonotype was seen at least ten times. The chain links TRBV12-3 or TRBV12-4 to TRBJ2-1; D might be TRBD1 (5 bases). The germline V and J ends were trimmed by 6 bases and 13 bases, with 19 bases remaining between them. This CDR3 comprises 13 residues. Here the CDR3 reads CASSPPGPGAQFF. CDR3 sequence (DNA): TGTGCCAGCAGCCCCCCCGGACCTGGGGCCCAGTTCTTC.

This clonotype was seen a handful of times. The gene calls are TRBV5-1 and TRBJ1-3; 7 nucleotides match TRBD1. The CDR3 has 15 residues. Germline-derived CDR1 and CDR2 are SGHRS and YFSETQ. V lost 4 bases to trimming and J lost 3 bases; unmatched junction nucleotides: 7. CDR3 protein: CASSLVGGYGNTIYF. CDR3 sequence (DNA): TGCGCCAGCAGCCTGGTAGGGGGCTATGGAAACACCATATATTTT.